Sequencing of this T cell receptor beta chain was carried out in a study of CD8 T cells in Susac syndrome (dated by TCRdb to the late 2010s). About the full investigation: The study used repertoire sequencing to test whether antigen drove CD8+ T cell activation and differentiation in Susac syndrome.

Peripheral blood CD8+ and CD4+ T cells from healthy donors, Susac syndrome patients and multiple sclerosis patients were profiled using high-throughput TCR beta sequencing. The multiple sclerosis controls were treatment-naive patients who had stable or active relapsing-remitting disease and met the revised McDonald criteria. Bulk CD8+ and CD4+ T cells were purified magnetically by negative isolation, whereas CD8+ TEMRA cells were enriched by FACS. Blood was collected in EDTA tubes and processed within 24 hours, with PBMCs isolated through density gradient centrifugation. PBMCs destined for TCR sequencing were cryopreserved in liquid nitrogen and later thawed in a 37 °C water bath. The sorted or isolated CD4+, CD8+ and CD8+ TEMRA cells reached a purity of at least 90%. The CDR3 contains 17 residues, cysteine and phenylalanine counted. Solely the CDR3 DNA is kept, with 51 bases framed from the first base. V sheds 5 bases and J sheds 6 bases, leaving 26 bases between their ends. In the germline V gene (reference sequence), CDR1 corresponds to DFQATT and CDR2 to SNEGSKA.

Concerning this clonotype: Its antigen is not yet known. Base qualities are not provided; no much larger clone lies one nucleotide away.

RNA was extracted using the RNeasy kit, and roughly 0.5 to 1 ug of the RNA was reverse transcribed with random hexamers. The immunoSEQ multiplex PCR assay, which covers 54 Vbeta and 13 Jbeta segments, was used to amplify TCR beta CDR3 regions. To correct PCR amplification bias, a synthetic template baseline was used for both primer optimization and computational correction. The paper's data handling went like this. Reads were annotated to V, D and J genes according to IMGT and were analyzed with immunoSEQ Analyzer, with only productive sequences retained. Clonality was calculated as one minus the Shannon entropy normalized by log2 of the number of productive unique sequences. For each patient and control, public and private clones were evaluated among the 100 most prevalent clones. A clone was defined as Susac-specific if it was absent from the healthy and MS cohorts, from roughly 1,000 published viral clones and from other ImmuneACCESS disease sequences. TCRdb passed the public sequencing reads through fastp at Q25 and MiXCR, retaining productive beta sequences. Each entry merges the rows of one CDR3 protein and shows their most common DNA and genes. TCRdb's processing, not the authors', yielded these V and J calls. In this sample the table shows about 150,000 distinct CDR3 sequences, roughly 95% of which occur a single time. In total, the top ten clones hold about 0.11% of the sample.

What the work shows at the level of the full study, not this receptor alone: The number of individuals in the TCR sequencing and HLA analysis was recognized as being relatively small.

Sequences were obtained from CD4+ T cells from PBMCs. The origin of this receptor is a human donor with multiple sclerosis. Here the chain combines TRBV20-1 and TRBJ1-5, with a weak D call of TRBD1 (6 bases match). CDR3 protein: CSALTGFQGILGQPQHF. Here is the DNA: TGCAGTGCTCTAACAGGGTTTCAAGGGATCTTAGGTCAGCCCCAGCATTTT.